Listed below are T cell receptor beta chains from one sample, sequenced in a study of T cell changes during pregnancy in multiple sclerosis. This table comes from immunoSEQ multiplex PCR, and its TCRdb copy is limited to in-frame clones, with some not included. The repertoire holds under 70,000 clones, with 91% as singletons. The sequenced sample was peripheral blood, obtained in the third trimester of pregnancy. The receptors were gathered from a female donor in good health, enrolled as a control in a pregnancy study. CDR3s include the opening cysteine and the closing phenylalanine or tryptophan.

v_call cdr3_aa
TRBV19 CASSGTSGRFSYNEQFF
TRBV6-1 CASSPKRQGGEAFF
TRBV9 CASSVGQSYEQYF
TRBV9 CASSRTGQSSNQPQHF
TRBV6-5 CASRAPGGPGETQYF
TRBV6-1 CATWDTSYEQYF
TRBV10-3 CAISGGQRLSNYGYTF
TRBV30 CAWSGGGWYQETQYF
TRBV19 CASSLDMGQPQHF
TRBV18 CASSPRAAANSNQPQHF
TRBV7-2 CASSSGTANQPQHF
TRBV10-1 CASSPGLAGTDTQYF
TRBV7-9 CASSPQAFTQYF
TRBV4-1 CASSRTGGIYGYTF
TRBV11-1 CASTPKDRGTEAFF
TRBV7-7 CASSLEDRGQETQYF
TRBV7-2 CASSLDPRGNIQYF
TRBV30 CAWEGDSTEAFF
TRBV28 CASMPGSSGANVLTF